A single sample is the source of the 10 T cell receptor beta chains below, sequenced in a study of T cells in women clearing cervical HPV infection (dated 2018 in TCRdb). To prepare the library, the immunoSEQ multiplex PCR assay was applied. What TCRdb holds here is the immuneACCESS table cut down to in-frame rearrangements. Part of the clones is not present; checked against another copy, under half of the missing clones reflect an unresolved V gene, and the others are unexplained. The record for this sample contains approximately 21,000 clones. Together, the top ten hold 2.7% of the sample. Material for sequencing was blood buffy coat. The receptors were sampled from a woman aged 18 to 75 with a cervical HPV16 infection that either progressed to CIN3+ or cleared (not recorded which).

As concerns this clone: The read finishes 3 residues shy of the CDR3 end, and the germline J gene is used to complete it. The V and J genes are TRBV5-1 and TRBJ2-5; TRBD2 aligns across 10 bases. Per the germline V gene, CDR1 is SGHRS and CDR2 is YFSETQ. Losses at the gene ends were 4 bases for V and 5 bases for J; bases not matched to a gene: 11. This CDR3 region has 16 residues. CDR3 sequence reads: CASSTDLAGVLETQYF. The CDR3 bases that were read are TGCGCCAGCAGCACCGATCTAGCGGGAGTCTTGGAGACC.

As regards this clone: Read sequence stops 3 residues before the CDR3 end, and the germline J gene provides the missing end. J is TRBJ2-4 and V is TRBV2; D is unclear. Trimming shortened V by 5 bases and J by 0 bases, and 20 bases separated the two germline ends. The CDR3 covers 18 residues. From germline, CDR1 is SNHLY and CDR2 FYNNEI. CDR3 residues: CASSNARLRSGAKNIQYF. The CDR3 bases that were read are TGTGCCAGCAGTAACGCCCGCCTCCGTTCAGGAGCCAAAAACATT.

Concerning this clone itself: The sequenced fragment ends 3 residues before the CDR3 boundary, so the rest is inferred from the germline J gene. The rearrangement joins TRBV19 to TRBJ1-2; 9 nucleotides line up with TRBD1. V was pared by 4 bases and J by 6 bases, with 15 bases of the junction left unmatched. The V gene's germline CDR1 is LNHDA and CDR2 SQIVND (reference sequence). This CDR3 spans 17 amino acids. The part of the CDR3 DNA that was read is TGTGCCAGTAGTACCGGGACAGGGATTAATAAGCGGGATGGC. Amino acid sequence: CASSTGTGINKRDG. From start to end, the CDR3 is CASSTGTGINKRDGYTF.

A note on this clone: The read ends 3 residues before the CDR3 terminus; that terminus is restored from the germline J gene. The chain employs TRBV18 and TRBJ2-2; 9 bases agree with TRBD2. The CDR3 extends over 16 amino acids. V trimming: 3 bases; J trimming: 5 bases; junction bases outside the gene matches: 7. CDR1 and CDR2 (germline): KGHSH, LQKENI. The CDR3 reads CASSPKRGRETGELFF. CDR3 bases read: TGTGCCAGCTCACCGAAGCGCGGGAGGGAGACCGGGGAG. Full variable domain (outside the CDR3, taken from reference TRBV18 and TRBJ2-2): NAGVMQNPRHLVRRRGQEARLRCSPMKGHSHVYWYRQLPEEGLKFMVYLQKENIIDESGMPKERFSAEFPKEGPSILRIQQVVRGDSAAYFCASSPKRGRETGELFFGEGSRLTVL.

A remark on this clone: The read halts 3 residues ahead of the CDR3 end, with the missing end drawn from the germline J gene. This chain joins TRBV5-6 and TRBJ2-2; possible D gene TRBD2, 6 bases. This CDR3 is 15 amino acids long. Trimming cost V 4 bases and J 8 bases, with 18 bases left between them. From germline, CDR1 is SGHDT and CDR2 YYEEEE. The sequenced part of the CDR3 DNA is TGTGCCAGCAGCACGGGTCTGGGACTTCCGGGGGAG. This translates into CASSTGLGLPGE. The CDR3 as a whole reads CASSTGLGLPGELFF. The whole variable domain, filled in from reference TRBV5-6 and TRBJ2-2, reads DAGVTQSPTHLIKTRGQQVTLRCSPKSGHDTVSWYQQALGQGPQFIFQYYEEEERQRGNFPDRFSGHQFPNYSSELNVNALLLGDSALYLCASSTGLGLPGELFFGEGSRLTVL.

As to this clone: Read sequence stops 3 residues before the CDR3 end, and the germline J gene provides the missing end. The chain couples TRBV19 to TRBJ2-1, with 9 bases aligning to TRBD2. Unmatched junction bases numbered 3, after V lost 3 bases and J lost 3 bases. Germline CDR1 and CDR2: LNHDA and SQIVND (reference sequence). This CDR3 is built from 15 residues. CDR3 DNA, as far as it was read: TGTGCCAGTAGTATTAGACTAGCGGTCTACAATGAG. Encoded protein: CASSIRLAVYNE. The whole CDR3 region reads CASSIRLAVYNEQFF. The full variable domain, in which reference TRBV19 and TRBJ2-1 provide the parts outside the CDR3, is DGGITQSPKYLFRKEGQNVTLSCEQNLNHDAMYWYRQDPGQGLRLIYYSQIVNDFQKGDIAEGYSVSREKKESFPLTVTSAQKNPTAFYLCASSIRLAVYNEQFFGPGTRLTVL.

Comment on this clone: The read ends 3 residues before the CDR3 terminus; that terminus is restored from the germline J gene. The rearrangement joins TRBV7-6 to TRBJ1-4; weak D call: TRBD1 (5 bases). Germline CDR1 and CDR2: SGHVS and FNYEAQ. The CDR3 loop spans 15 amino acids. With 2 bases removed from V and 7 bases from J, the gap between germline ends came to 14 bases. The CDR3 bases that were read are TGTGCCAGCAGCTTACGCGGGGGTTTGAGTGAAAAA. It translates to CASSLRGGLSEK. The CDR3 reads in full as CASSLRGGLSEKLFF.

Turning to this clone: The read is 3 residues too short to cover the CDR3 end, so that end is filled in from the germline J gene. Other DNA sequences from this sample encode an identical CDR3 as well. The chain has TRBV7-3 and TRBJ2-1; possibly TRBD1 for D (5 bases). CDR1 and CDR2 from the germline V gene are SGHTA and FQGTGA. CDR3 length equals 15 residues. The V gene lost 6 bases and the J gene lost 0 bases, with 12 bases spanning the gap. The CDR3: CASSPQGRSYNEQFF. CDR3 DNA, as far as it was read: TGTGCCAGCAGTCCGCAGGGCCGCTCCTACAATGAG. The whole variable domain, filled in from reference TRBV7-3 and TRBJ2-1, reads GAGVSQTPSNKVTEKGKYVELRCDPISGHTALYWYRQSLGQGPEFLIYFQGTGAADDSGLPNDRFFAVRPEGSVSTLKIQRTERGDSAVYLCASSPQGRSYNEQFFGPGTRLTVL.

Of note for this clone: The read is 3 residues too short to cover the CDR3 end, so that end is filled in from the germline J gene. The chain combines TRBV27 with TRBJ2-1; D is uncertain. Germline V lookup: CDR1 MNHEY, CDR2 SMNVEV (reference sequence). V was trimmed by 6 bases and J by 4 bases, leaving 19 bases between them. This CDR3 contains 16 residues. CDR3 loop: CASSRDSIEEYNEQFF. The sequenced CDR3 bases are TGTGCCAGCAGCCGCGACTCGATTGAAGAATACAATGAG.

Worth noting for this clone: The CDR3 end is not reached by the read, which stops 3 residues before it; the germline J gene fills it in. The chain couples TRBV2 to TRBJ2-7; D gene uncertain. Germline CDR1 is SNHLY and CDR2 is FYNNEI. Trimming cost V 7 bases and J 3 bases, with 10 bases left between them. The CDR3 totals 12 residues. The CDR3 here is CASTPNSYEQYF. CDR3 bases read: TGTGCCAGCACTCCTAACAGCTACGAG.